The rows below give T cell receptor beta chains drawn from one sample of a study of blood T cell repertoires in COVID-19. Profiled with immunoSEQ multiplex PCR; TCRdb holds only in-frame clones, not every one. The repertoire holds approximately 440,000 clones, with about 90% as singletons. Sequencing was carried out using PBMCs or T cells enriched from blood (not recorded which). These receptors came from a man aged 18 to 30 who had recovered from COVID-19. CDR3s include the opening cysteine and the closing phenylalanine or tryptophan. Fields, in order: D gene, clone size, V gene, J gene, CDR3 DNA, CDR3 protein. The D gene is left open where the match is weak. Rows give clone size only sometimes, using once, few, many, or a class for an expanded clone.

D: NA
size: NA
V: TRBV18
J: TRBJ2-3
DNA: TGTGCCAGCTCACCACGCCCCGGGAGTGCAGATACGCAGTATTTT
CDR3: CASSPRPGSADTQYF

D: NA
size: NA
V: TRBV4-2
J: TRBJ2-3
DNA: TGTGCCAGCAGCCAAGTATCTGGACGGGAGAGTTCAGATACGCAGTATTTT
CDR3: CASSQVSGRESSDTQYF

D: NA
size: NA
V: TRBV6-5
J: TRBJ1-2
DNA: TGTGCCAGCAGTTACCGGGGAGACTTTAATGGCTACACCTTC
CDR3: CASSYRGDFNGYTF

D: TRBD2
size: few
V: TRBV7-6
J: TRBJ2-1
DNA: TGTGCCAGCAGCTTAACCCCACCGACTAGCGGGAGGACTAGTGAGCAGTTCTTC
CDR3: CASSLTPPTSGRTSEQFF

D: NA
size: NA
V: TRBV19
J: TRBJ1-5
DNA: TGTGCCAGTAGTATTGCAGGGAAGGATCAGCCCCAGCATTTT
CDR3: CASSIAGKDQPQHF

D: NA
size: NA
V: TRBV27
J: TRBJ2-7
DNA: TGTGCCAGCAGTTCCCAGGGTCGGGAGCAGTACTTC
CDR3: CASSSQGREQYF

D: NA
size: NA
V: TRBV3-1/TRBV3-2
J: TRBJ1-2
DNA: TGTGCCAGCAGCCAAGCGTTGGCAGGGATTATCCCTTATAGTGGCTACACCTTC
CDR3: CASSQALAGIIPYSGYTF

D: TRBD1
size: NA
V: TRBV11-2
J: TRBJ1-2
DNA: TGTGCCAGCAGCGAACCGGGACAGGGGGCGAAGTACACCTTC
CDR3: CASSEPGQGAKYTF

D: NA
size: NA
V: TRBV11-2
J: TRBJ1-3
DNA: TGTGCCAGCAGCCACCTTGAGAAAGGAAACACCATATATTTT
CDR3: CASSHLEKGNTIYF

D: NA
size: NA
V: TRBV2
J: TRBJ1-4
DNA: TGTGCCAGCACCAGGAGGGTGTTCCTGATGGAAAAACTGTTTTTT
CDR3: CASTRRVFLMEKLFF

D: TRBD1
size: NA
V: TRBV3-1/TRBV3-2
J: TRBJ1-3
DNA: TGTGCCAGCAGCCCAGGGGGCTGGGACCCGTCCGGAAACACCATATATTTT
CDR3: CASSPGGWDPSGNTIYF

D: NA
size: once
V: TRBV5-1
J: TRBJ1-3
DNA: TGCGCCAGCAGCCCATCAGGGTTGAGCGGAAACACCATATATTTT
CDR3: CASSPSGLSGNTIYF

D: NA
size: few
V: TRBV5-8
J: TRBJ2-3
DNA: TGTGCCAGCAGCACCAACAATATCGATACGCAGTATTTT
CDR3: CASSTNNIDTQYF

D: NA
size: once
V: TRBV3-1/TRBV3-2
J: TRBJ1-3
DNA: TGTGCCAGCAGCCAATGGGGCAGCGGAAACACCATATATTTT
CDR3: CASSQWGSGNTIYF

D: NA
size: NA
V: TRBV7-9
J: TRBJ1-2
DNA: TGTGCCAGCAGCCCCCCAGCGGGGTCAAACTATGGCTACACCTTC
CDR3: CASSPPAGSNYGYTF

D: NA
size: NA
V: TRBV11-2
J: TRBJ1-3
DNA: TGTGCCAGCAGCTTAGTTGAGGGGGGGCCCGGAAACACCATATATTTT
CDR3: CASSLVEGGPGNTIYF

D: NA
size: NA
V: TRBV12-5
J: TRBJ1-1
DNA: TGTGCTAGTGGTTTGGTCCTTATACTCGTCCTAAACACTGAAGCTTTCTTT
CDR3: CASGLVLILVLNTEAFF

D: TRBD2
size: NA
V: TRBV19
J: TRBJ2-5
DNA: TGTGCCAGTAGTCCTAGCGGGAAGGAGACCCAGTACTTC
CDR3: CASSPSGKETQYF

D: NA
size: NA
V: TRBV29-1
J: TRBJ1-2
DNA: TGCAGCGTGGACACAGGGAGAAGAGGCTACACCTTC
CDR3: CSVDTGRRGYTF

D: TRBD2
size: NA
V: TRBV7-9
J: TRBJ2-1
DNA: TGTGCCAGCAGCTTAGCCAATCTAGCGGGAGGAGGGAATGAGCAGTTCTTC
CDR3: CASSLANLAGGGNEQFF

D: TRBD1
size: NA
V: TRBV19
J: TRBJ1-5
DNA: TGTGCCAGTAGAGGCGAGGGGGCACTTTATAGCAATCAGCCCCAGCATTTT
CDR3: CASRGEGALYSNQPQHF

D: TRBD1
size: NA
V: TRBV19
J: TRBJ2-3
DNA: TGTGCCAGTCGGGACAGACACACAGATACGCAGTATTTT
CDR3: CASRDRHTDTQYF

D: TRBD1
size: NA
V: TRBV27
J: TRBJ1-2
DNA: TGTGCCAGCAGTCCCCTGGGACAGGGCTCCCATGGCTACACCTTC
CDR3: CASSPLGQGSHGYTF

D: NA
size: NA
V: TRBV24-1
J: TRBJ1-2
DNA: TGTGCCACCAGTGACCCCGCGGGGGTTGGCGGCTACACCTTC
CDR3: CATSDPAGVGGYTF

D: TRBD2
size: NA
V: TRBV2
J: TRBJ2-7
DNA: TGTGCCAGCAGCGCACTAGCGGGGGGCATCTACGAGCAGTACTTC
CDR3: CASSALAGGIYEQYF

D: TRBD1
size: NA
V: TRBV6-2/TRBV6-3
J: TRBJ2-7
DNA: TGTGCCAGCAGTTACTCAGGTGCGGGGACAGGGCCCCCCTACGAGCAGTACTTC
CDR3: CASSYSGAGTGPPYEQYF

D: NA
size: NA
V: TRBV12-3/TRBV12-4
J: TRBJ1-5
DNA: TGTGCCAGCAGTGGACTCGCGGAACAGCCCCAGCATTTT
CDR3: CASSGLAEQPQHF

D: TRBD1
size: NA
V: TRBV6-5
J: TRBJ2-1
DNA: TGTGCCAGCAGACGGGACAGTTACAATGAGCAGTTCTTC
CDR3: CASRRDSYNEQFF

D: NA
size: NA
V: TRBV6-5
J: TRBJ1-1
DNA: TGTGCCAGCAGATTAGACAGAAACACTGAAGCTTTCTTT
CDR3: CASRLDRNTEAFF

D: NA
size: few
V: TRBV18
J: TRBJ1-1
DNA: TGTGCCAGCTCCCTGTGGAGGGACGGAGCTTTCTTT
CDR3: CASSLWRDGAFF

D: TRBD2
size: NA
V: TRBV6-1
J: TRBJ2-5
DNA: TGTGCCAGCAGTGAAGTGAGCGGGGGAGAGACCCAGTACTTC
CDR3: CASSEVSGGETQYF

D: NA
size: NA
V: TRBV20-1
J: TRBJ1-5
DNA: TGCAGTGCTGCCCAGGGGTCGCCCCAGCATTTT
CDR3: CSAAQGSPQHF

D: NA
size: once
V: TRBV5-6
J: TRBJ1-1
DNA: TGTGCCAGCAGCCCACCCCCAGTGAACACTGAAGCTTTCTTT
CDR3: CASSPPPVNTEAFF

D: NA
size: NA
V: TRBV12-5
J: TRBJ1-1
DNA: TGTGCTAGTGGTTCCCCGGGGGGCGGGGGCACTGAAGCTTTCTTT
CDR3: CASGSPGGGGTEAFF

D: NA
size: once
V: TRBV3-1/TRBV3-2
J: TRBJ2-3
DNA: TGTGCCAGCAGCCAAGAGGGGGGATTTGGAACAGATACGCAGTATTTT
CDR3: CASSQEGGFGTDTQYF

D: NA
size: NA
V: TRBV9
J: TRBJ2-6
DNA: TGTGCCAGCAGCCTTACGGGCTCTGGGGCCAACGTCCTGACTTTC
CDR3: CASSLTGSGANVLTF

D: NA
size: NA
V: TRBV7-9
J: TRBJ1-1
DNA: TGTGCCAGCAGCTTAGTAGGACAGTCATCAGGTGAAGCTTTCTTT
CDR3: CASSLVGQSSGEAFF

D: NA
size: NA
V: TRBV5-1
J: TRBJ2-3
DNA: TGCGCCAGCAGCTTCGGAGGGGCCACAGATACGCAGTATTTT
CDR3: CASSFGGATDTQYF

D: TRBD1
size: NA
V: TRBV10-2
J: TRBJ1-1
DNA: TGCGCCAGCAGTGAGTCGAAGACAGGGGCAGGAAACACTGAAGCTTTCTTT
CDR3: CASSESKTGAGNTEAFF

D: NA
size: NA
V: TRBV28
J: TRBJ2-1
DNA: TGTGCCAGCCCTAGTAGTCGGAGCCCACCCCCCAACAATGAGCAGTTCTTC
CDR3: CASPSSRSPPPNNEQFF

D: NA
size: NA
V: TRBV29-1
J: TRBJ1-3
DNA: TGCAGCGTTGGACCAGGGGAAGCTGGAAACACCATATATTTT
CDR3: CSVGPGEAGNTIYF

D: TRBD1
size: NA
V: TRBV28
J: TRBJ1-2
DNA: TGTGCCAGCAGTAGGTTACCCGGGACAGGGGGTTCCTATGGCTACACCTTC
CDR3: CASSRLPGTGGSYGYTF

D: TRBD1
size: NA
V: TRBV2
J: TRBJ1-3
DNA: TGTGCCAGCAGTCCGGGACAGGGGGCGCCGGGTGGAAACACCATATATTTT
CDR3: CASSPGQGAPGGNTIYF

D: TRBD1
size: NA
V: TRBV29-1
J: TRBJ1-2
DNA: TGCAGCGTTGATCCCGACAGGGGAAACTATGGCTACACCTTC
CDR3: CSVDPDRGNYGYTF

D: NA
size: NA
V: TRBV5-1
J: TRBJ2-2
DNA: TGCGCCAGCAGCTTGCCCCTCCTGAACACCGGGGAGCTGTTTTTT
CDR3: CASSLPLLNTGELFF

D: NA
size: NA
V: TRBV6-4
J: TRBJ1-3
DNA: TGTGCCACCGAGGCCGCCTTCGGGAGGAACACCATATATTTT
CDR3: CATEAAFGRNTIYF

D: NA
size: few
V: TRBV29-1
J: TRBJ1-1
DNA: TGCAGCGTTGCAAGGGGCACTGAAGCTTTCTTT
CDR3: CSVARGTEAFF

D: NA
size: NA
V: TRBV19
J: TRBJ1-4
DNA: TGTGCCAGCCGGGACCTCACAGGGAACGAAAAACTGTTTTTT
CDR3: CASRDLTGNEKLFF

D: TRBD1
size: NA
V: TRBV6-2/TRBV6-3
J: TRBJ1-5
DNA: TGTGCCAGCAGTAAAGACAGGGCTCGGGGTGAGCCCCAGCATTTT
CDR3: CASSKDRARGEPQHF

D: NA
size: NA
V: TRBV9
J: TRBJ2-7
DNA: TGTGCCAGCAGCGTTGACAGCTCCTACGAGCAGTACTTC
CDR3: CASSVDSSYEQYF

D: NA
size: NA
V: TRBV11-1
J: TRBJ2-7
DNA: TGTGCCAGCAGCACAACCTACGAGCAGTACTTC
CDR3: CASSTTYEQYF

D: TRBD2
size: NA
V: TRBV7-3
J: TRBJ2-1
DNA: TGTGCCAGCAGCCTAGGGACTAGCGGACACAATGAGCAGTTCTTC
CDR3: CASSLGTSGHNEQFF

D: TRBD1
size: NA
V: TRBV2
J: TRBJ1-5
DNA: TGTGCCAGCAGCCTCGGACAGGTACAAAGCAATCAGCCCCAGCATTTT
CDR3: CASSLGQVQSNQPQHF